This record looks at one T cell receptor beta chain sequence and its context. Investigators excluded patients with uncontrolled infection, other autoimmune disease, pregnancy or lactation. Clinical symptoms, serum thyroxine and TRAb, thyroid ultrasound and orbital computed tomography together formed the diagnostic basis. The data stem from a study of T cells in Graves' hyperthyroidism and ophthalmopathy. From RNA transcripts, TCR beta CDR3 regions were amplified. During a first-round RT-PCR of the TCR CDR3, the HTBI primer set was used. TCRdb reprocessed the multiplex PCR reads via MiXCR and lists one record per CDR3 protein. The sample has 500,000 to 600,000 distinct CDR3 sequences; approximately 44% are singletons. Germline V CDR1 and CDR2: SNHLY, FYNNEI. The CDR3 runs 18 residues. Trimming took 3 bases from V and 7 from J; bases not matched to a gene: 20.

This sequence joins TRBV2 and TRBJ2-5; 7 positions match TRBD2. This sequence originates from an adult woman with Graves' disease, either hyperthyroidism or ophthalmopathy (not recorded which). Sequencing input: peripheral blood or thyroid tissue (not recorded which). The CDR3 sequence is CASSEERERGRVRGTQYF. CDR3 nucleotide sequence: TGTGCCAGCAGTGAGGAGCGTGAGCGGGGAAGAGTACGGGGGACCCAGTACTTC. The whole variable domain, filled in from reference TRBV2 and TRBJ2-5, reads EPEVTQTPSHQVTQMGQEVILRCVPISNHLYFYWYRQILGQKVEFLVSFYNNEISEKSEIFDDQFSVERPDGSNFTLKIRSTKLEDSAMYFCASSEERERGRVRGTQYFGPGTRLLVL.